This T cell receptor beta chain was sequenced during a study of blood T cells in healthy people across ages. Through a sample-barcoded 5' primer and a J-beta primer mix, a second PCR was run for roughly 7 to 11 cycles. In TCRdb, the 5' RACE reads were re-called with MiXCR into one record per CDR3 protein. The sample has 760,000 or so distinct CDR3 sequences; approximately 25% are singletons. Germline CDR1 and CDR2: LGHNA and YNFKEQ. Germline trimming cut 2 bases from V and 4 bases from J; bases unmatched to any gene: 4. The CDR3 has 15 amino acids. In addition, the sample was reused for a study of T cells of mothers and their children. As reported in that work: Whether pairs are related or unrelated, thymic selection shapes their TCR recombination output in much the same way.

The TCR was taken from a boy aged 5-17 years in good health. J is TRBJ2-7 and V is TRBV4-2; 11 bases align to TRBD2. Source material: blood. CDR3 DNA sequence: TGTGCCAGCAGCCAAATAGCGGGAGGGAAGTACGAGCAGTACTTC. It encodes CASSQIAGGKYEQYF.